This T cell receptor beta chain was captured by sequencing in a study of T cell responses to AZD1222 COVID-19 vaccine. The overall study: Recipients boosted at about 4 weeks or about 12 weeks are pooled.

Study conclusions and caveats: Spike-spanning, vaccine-associated CD4 TCRs were dominant at 160-218 and 743-854. Targeting of unmutated variant regions was reportedly seen in nearly half of spike-specific TCRs. Donor demographics were predominantly white British with a female majority; clonal diversity may be underestimated.

Libraries were prepared by immunoSEQ multiplex PCR; TCRdb keeps only in-frame clonotypes and omits some of them. The profile shows over 100,000 clones, just over 85% of them singletons. On this clone: Its specificity is not known.

The CDR3 runs to 13 residues. From germline, CDR1 is SGHTA and CDR2 FQGTGA. Between the trimmed V and J ends, which lost 2 bases and 1 base, there was a span of 5 bases. The rearrangement uses TRBV7-3 and TRBJ1-1; no clear D gene. The sample in question was peripheral blood, obtained on day 0 of AZD1222 vaccination. The clonotype originates from an adult in good health. CDR3 loop: CASSLDSNTEAFF. The CDR3 DNA reads TGTGCCAGCAGCTTAGACTCGAACACTGAAGCTTTCTTT.